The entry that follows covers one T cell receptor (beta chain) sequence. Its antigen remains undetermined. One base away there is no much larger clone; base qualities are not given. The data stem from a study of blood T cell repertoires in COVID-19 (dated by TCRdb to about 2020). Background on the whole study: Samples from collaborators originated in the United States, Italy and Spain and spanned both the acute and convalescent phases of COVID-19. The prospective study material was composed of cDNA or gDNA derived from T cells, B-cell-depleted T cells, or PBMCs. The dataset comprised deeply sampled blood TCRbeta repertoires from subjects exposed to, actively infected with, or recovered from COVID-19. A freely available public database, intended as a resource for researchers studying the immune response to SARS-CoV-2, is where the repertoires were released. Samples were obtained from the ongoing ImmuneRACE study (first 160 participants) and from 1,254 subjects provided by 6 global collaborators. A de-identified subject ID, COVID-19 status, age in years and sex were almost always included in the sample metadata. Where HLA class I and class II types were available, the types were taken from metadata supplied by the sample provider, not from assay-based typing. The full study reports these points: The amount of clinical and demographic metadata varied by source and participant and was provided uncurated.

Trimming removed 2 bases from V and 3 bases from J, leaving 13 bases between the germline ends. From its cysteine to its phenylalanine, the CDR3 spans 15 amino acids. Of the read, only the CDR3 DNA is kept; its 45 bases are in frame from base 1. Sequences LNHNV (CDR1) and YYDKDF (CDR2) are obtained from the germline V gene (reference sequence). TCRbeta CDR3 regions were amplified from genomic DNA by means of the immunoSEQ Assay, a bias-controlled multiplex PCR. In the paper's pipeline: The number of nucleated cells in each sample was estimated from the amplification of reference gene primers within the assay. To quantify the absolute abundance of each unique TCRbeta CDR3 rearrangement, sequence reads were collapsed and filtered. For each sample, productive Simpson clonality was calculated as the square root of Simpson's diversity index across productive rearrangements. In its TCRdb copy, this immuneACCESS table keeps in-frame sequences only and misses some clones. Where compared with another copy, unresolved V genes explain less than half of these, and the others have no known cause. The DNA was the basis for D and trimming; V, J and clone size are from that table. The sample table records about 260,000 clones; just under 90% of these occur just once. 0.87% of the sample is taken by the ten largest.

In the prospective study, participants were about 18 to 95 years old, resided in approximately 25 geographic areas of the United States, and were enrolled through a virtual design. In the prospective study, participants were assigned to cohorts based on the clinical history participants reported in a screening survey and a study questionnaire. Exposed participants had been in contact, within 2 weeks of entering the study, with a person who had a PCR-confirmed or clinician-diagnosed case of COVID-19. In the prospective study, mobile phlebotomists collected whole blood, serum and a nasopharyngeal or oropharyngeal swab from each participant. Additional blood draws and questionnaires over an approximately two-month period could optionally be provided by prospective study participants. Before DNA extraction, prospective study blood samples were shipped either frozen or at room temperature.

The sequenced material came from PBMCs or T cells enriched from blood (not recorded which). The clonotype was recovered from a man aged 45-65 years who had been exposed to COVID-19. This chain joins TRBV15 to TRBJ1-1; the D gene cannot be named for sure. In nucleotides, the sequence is TGTGCCACCAGCAGAAATCTGTTCCTAGACACTGAAGCTTTCTTT. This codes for CATSRNLFLDTEAFF.